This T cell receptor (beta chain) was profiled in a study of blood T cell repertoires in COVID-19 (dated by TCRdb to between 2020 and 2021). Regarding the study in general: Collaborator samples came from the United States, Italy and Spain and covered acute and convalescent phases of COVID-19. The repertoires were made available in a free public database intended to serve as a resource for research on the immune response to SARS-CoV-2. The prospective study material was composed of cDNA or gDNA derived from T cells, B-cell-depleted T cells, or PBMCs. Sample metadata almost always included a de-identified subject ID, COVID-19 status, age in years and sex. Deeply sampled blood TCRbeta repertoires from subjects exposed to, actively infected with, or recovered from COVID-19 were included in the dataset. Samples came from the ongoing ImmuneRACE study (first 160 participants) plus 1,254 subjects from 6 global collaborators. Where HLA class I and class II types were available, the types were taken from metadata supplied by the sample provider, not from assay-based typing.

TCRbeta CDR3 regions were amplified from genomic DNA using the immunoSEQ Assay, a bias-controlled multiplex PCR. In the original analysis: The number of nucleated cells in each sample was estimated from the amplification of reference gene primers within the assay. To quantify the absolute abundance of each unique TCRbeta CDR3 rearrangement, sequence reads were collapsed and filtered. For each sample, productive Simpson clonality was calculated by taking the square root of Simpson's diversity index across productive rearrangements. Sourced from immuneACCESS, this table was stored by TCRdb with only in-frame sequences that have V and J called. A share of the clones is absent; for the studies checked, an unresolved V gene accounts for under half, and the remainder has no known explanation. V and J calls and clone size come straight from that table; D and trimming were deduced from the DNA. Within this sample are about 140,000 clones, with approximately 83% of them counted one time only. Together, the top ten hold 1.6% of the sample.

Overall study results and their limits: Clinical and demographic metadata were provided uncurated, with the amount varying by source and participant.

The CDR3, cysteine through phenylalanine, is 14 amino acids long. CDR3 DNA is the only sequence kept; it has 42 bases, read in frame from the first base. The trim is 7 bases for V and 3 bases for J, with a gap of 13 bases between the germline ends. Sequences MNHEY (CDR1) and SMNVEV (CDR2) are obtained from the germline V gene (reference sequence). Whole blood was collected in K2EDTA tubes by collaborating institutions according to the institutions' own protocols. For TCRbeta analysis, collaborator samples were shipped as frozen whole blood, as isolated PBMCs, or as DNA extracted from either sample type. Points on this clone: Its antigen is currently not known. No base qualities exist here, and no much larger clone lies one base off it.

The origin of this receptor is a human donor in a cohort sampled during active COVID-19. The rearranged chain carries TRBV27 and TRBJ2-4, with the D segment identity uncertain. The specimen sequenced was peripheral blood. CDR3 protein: CASTPHWSKNIQYF. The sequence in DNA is TGTGCCAGCACCCCCCATTGGAGCAAAAACATTCAGTACTTC.